The 3 T cell receptor beta chains listed next were all sequenced from one sample in a study of cytomegalovirus exposure and HLA in healthy donors. The PCR had 60 Vbeta and 13 Jbeta primers. The repertoire was sequenced with immunoSEQ multiplex PCR; TCRdb's copy has only in-frame clones and lacks some. The data contain tens of thousands of clones, about 78% of them singletons. The sequenced sample was PBMCs. These receptors all come from a woman between 40 and 55 years old in good health and CMV-seropositive.

The chain recombines TRBV5-1 with TRBJ1-6; D not certain. CDR3 length: 15 amino acids. Per germline, CDR1 SGHRS and CDR2 YFSETQ. Trimming left V 0 bases short and J 10 bases short, with 14 bases between. CDR3 amino acids: CASSLAIAEVSPLHF. The DNA of the CDR3 is TGCGCCAGCAGCTTGGCCATCGCCGAGGTCTCACCCCTCCACTTT.

The chain joins TRBV19 to TRBJ1-5; 9 nucleotides line up with TRBD1. CDR1 and CDR2 (germline): LNHDA, SQIVND (reference sequence). This CDR3 has 15 residues. V lost 4 bases and J lost 5; bases outside the gene matches: 6. CDR3 sequence (DNA): TGTGCCAGTAGTAGGTCGGACAGGGGTGATCAGCCCCAGCATTTT. Translated, it gives CASSRSDRGDQPQHF.

The J gene is TRBJ1-1, the V gene TRBV7-7, with 7 bases matching TRBD1. Germline trimming cut 5 bases from V and 3 bases from J; bases unmatched to any gene: 3. Per the germline V gene, CDR1 is SSHAT and CDR2 is FNYEAQ (reference sequence). This CDR3 comprises 13 residues. CDR3 nucleotides: TGTGCCAGCAGCCGTGACAGGGACACTGAAGCTTTCTTT. It codes for CASSRDRDTEAFF. The full variable domain, rest sourced from reference TRBV7-7 and TRBJ1-1, is GAGVSQSPRYKVTKRGQDVTLRCDPISSHATLYWYQQALGQGPEFLTYFNYEAQPDKSGLPSDRFSAERPEGSISTLTIQRTEQRDSAMYRCASSRDRDTEAFFGQGTRLTVV.